This TCR beta chain was captured in a study of blood T cell repertoires in COVID-19. Methods used by the authors: Estimated nucleated cell counts came from reference gene primer amplification. Assay: immunoSEQ multiplex PCR; the TCRdb copy retains only in-frame clones and omits some. The D gene and trimming were derived from the DNA, and the V and J assignments and clone size from that table. Of about 81,000 clones listed, about 91% are singletons. The CDR3 is 12 residues long. Germline-derived CDR1 and CDR2 are ENHRY and SYGVKD. Trimming left V 2 bases short and J 10 bases short, with 9 bases between.

The chain carries TRBV10-3 and TRBJ1-5; TRBD1 might be the D (5 bases). The sequence derives from a man between 65 and 85 years old with active or convalescent COVID-19. The sample consisted of peripheral blood. CDR3 sequence: CAISEPGGPQHF. For the CDR3, the DNA is TGTGCCATCAGTGAGCCCGGGGGACCCCAGCATTTT.